This entry features one T cell receptor (beta chain) sequence. This specimen belongs to a study of blood T cell repertoires in COVID-19. Looking at the study overall: Sites in the United States, Italy and Spain provided acute and convalescent COVID-19 samples. T cells, B-cell-depleted T cells, or PBMCs supplied cDNA or gDNA.

Study processing details: Scientists estimated how many nucleated cells there were by amplifying reference gene primers. Repertoires were generated with immunoSEQ multiplex PCR, while TCRdb's copy carries only in-frame clones and drops some. V and J calls and clone size are given by that table; D and trimming were obtained from the DNA. This sample carries 150,000 to 200,000 clones, about nine tenths of them seen once, and the ten largest clones take 18%. The sequenced sample was peripheral blood. The receptor's source is a man aged 60 to 69 with active or convalescent COVID-19.

The CDR3 DNA follows: TGTGCCAGCAGACTCGGGGGGGCTACTTCCTACGAGCAGTACTTC. It yields the protein CASRLGGATSYEQYF. V gene TRBV6-5 combines with J gene TRBJ2-7, with TRBD2 matching over 8 bases. The CDR3 totals 15 residues. V was pared by 6 bases and J by 1 base, with 8 bases of the junction left unmatched. Germline V CDR1 and CDR2: MNHEY, SVGAGI.